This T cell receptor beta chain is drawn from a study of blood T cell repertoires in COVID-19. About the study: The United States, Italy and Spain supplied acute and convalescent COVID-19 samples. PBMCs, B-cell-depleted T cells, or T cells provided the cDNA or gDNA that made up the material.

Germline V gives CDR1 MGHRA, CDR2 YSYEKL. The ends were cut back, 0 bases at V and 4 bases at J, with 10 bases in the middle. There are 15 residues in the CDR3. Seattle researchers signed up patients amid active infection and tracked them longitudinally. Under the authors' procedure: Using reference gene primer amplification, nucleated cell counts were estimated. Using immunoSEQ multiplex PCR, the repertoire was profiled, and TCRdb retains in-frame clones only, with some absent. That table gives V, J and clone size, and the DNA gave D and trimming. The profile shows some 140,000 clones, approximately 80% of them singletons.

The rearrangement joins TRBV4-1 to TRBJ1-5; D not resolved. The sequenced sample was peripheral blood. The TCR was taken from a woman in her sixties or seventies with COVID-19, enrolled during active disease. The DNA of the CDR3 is TGCGCCAGCAGCCAAGATTACATGGCTAATCAGCCCCAGCATTTT. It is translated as CASSQDYMANQPQHF.